A selection of T cell receptor beta chains follows, all from one sample in a study of cytomegalovirus exposure and HLA in healthy donors. Profiling relied on immunoSEQ multiplex PCR, and the TCRdb table lists in-frame clones only, not all of them. The table shows 200,000 to 250,000 clones, with almost 80% occurring only once. The sample consisted of PBMCs. Receptors originate from a male donor in good health and CMV-seronegative. Each CDR3 is given with its conserved first and last residue. The order of the fields is CDR3 protein, V gene, J gene.

CDR3aa: CASSAVAGGGEQFF
v_gene: TRBV9
j_gene: TRBJ2-1

CDR3aa: CSSSFAGTVNEQFF
v_gene: TRBV7-9
j_gene: TRBJ2-1

CDR3aa: CASRRTTSSYNEQFF
v_gene: TRBV4-2
j_gene: TRBJ2-1

CDR3aa: CASSVGETGKAYEQYF
v_gene: TRBV9
j_gene: TRBJ2-7

CDR3aa: CASSLLAEYEQYF
v_gene: TRBV5-1
j_gene: .

CDR3aa: CASSSSGRRGYNEQFF
v_gene: TRBV11-1
j_gene: TRBJ2-1

CDR3aa: CASSLNLNLYEQYF
v_gene: TRBV5-6
j_gene: .

CDR3aa: CASSLNGQGADTQYF
v_gene: TRBV5-8
j_gene: TRBJ2-3

CDR3aa: CASSINRGETQYF
v_gene: TRBV2
j_gene: TRBJ2-5

CDR3aa: CASSKQRGWNEKLFF
v_gene: TRBV7-8
j_gene: TRBJ1-4

CDR3aa: CASSPGTGSYEQYF
v_gene: TRBV18
j_gene: TRBJ2-7

CDR3aa: CASSETAGGYTEAFF
v_gene: TRBV19
j_gene: TRBJ1-1

CDR3aa: CASSPYGGVNTEAFF
v_gene: TRBV27
j_gene: TRBJ1-1

CDR3aa: CASSSNTDTQYF
v_gene: TRBV7-3
j_gene: TRBJ2-3

CDR3aa: CASSTRGYEQYF
v_gene: TRBV6-5
j_gene: TRBJ2-7

CDR3aa: CASRTGTSGYNEQFF
v_gene: TRBV7-9
j_gene: TRBJ2-1

CDR3aa: CASSPTGGTSGNTIYF
v_gene: TRBV27
j_gene: .

CDR3aa: CASSELAGAGEQFF
v_gene: TRBV2
j_gene: TRBJ2-1

CDR3aa: CASREENGRSTEAFF
v_gene: TRBV2
j_gene: TRBJ1-1

CDR3aa: CASRDSLAHEQYF
v_gene: TRBV6-1
j_gene: .

CDR3aa: CASSLAQGGGEQYF
v_gene: TRBV7-9
j_gene: TRBJ2-5

CDR3aa: CASSKLNHGGEYYEQYF
v_gene: TRBV21-1
j_gene: TRBJ2-7

CDR3aa: CSVEARGMDGYEQYF
v_gene: TRBV29-1
j_gene: TRBJ2-7

CDR3aa: CASSLEYVVNEQFF
v_gene: TRBV11-2
j_gene: TRBJ2-1

CDR3aa: CASNPIGQVSSGNTIYF
v_gene: TRBV28
j_gene: TRBJ1-3

CDR3aa: CASSLSAGFNGYTF
v_gene: TRBV5-1
j_gene: TRBJ1-2

CDR3aa: CASSYWTGGEQYF
v_gene: TRBV5-1
j_gene: TRBJ2-5

CDR3aa: CASSRREGDEQFF
v_gene: TRBV27
j_gene: TRBJ2-1